The 21 T cell receptor beta chains reported below all come from one sample, sequenced in a study of T cell repertoires in cytomegalovirus infection. TCRdb called the reads again in MiXCR, with one record for every CDR3 protein. The sample includes about 250,000 distinct CDR3 sequences, over 9% seen only once; the top ten take about 1.5%. Sample: PBMCs. The receptors here all came from a human donor in good health (CMV status not recorded). Some clones in this sample may be carry-over from other donors' samples.

There are many counts of this clonotype. This sequence joins TRBV4-3 and TRBJ1-2; D is possibly TRBD1 (6 bases). Germline V CDR1 and CDR2: LGHNA, YSLEER. CDR3 size: 17 residues. Between the trimmed V and J ends, which lost 0 bases and 4 bases, there was a span of 18 bases. The CDR3: CASSQDTQRTGIYGYTF. CDR3 DNA: TGCGCCAGCAGCCAAGACACCCAACGTACAGGGATCTATGGCTACACCTTC.

The rearrangement links TRBV28 to TRBJ1-2; D gene uncertain. Trimming removed 7 bases from V and 0 bases from J, with 9 bases in between. CDR3 length equals 13 residues. The germline V gene has CDR1 MDHEN and CDR2 SYDVKM. DNA for the CDR3: TGTGCCAGCAATACCGGAGCTAACTATGGCTACACCTTC. Amino acids: CASNTGANYGYTF.

Regarding this clonotype: It may be a read error: a sequence one base away is much more abundant. Here the CDR3 omits its conserved ending phenylalanine or tryptophan, so a read error is the likely source. This chain connects TRBV19 to TRBJ2-7, with a tentative D call TRBD1 (6 bases). Germline CDR1 and CDR2: LNHDA and SQIVND (reference sequence). V lost 7 bases, J lost 3 bases, and 22 bases lay in between. The length of the CDR3 is 16 residues. The CDR3 loop reads CASTGTGLGPIYEQYL. The CDR3, as DNA: TGTGCCAGTACCGGTACAGGGCTTGGACCTATCTACGAGCAGTACTTA.

This clonotype appeared many times. This chain uses TRBV6-2 or TRBV6-3 with TRBJ1-2; possible D gene TRBD1, 6 bases. The germline V and J ends were trimmed by 4 bases and 1 base, with 16 bases remaining between them. CDR3 length: 16 residues. CDR1 is MNHEY, CDR2 SVGEGT, per germline. Here the CDR3 DNA reads TGTGCCAGCAGTTTCCCCGCGGGACACCGTAACTATGGCTACACCTTC. This codes for CASSFPAGHRNYGYTF.

This clonotype showed up many times. The V gene is TRBV7-2, the J gene TRBJ1-2, with 8 bases that match TRBD1. CDR3 length: 14 amino acids. J lost 10 bases, V lost 5 bases, and 12 bases had no gene match. The germline gives CDR1 SGHTA, CDR2 FQGNSA. The CDR3 region is CASSPTVRDRIYTF. The CDR3 DNA sequence: TGTGCCAGCAGCCCTACCGTCCGGGACAGGATCTACACCTTC.

This clonotype was counted many times. The chain is built from TRBV11-3 and TRBJ2-1; a possible D gene is TRBD2 (6 bases). The germline V gene encodes CDR1 SGHNT and CDR2 YENEEA. V lost 3 bases, J lost 5 bases, and 11 bases lay in between. The CDR3 extends over 14 amino acids. The CDR3 here is CASSLGGWDNEQFF. CDR3 DNA: TGTGCCAGCAGCTTGGGAGGATGGGACAATGAGCAGTTCTTC.

This clonotype was found many times. The J gene is TRBJ2-2, the V gene TRBV4-3, with 11 bases matching TRBD1. The V and J ends lost 5 bases and 4 bases, in that order; junction bases with no gene match: 9. The CDR3 runs 17 residues. The V gene's germline CDR1 is LGHNA and CDR2 YSLEER. CDR3 nucleotide sequence: TGCGCCAGCAGCACCTCCCTGGGGACAGGGGGCACCGGGGAGCTGTTTTTT. Amino acids: CASSTSLGTGGTGELFF.

The chain has TRBV5-1 and TRBJ1-2; D possibly corresponds to TRBD1 (5 bases). The V gene lost 4 bases and the J gene lost 2 bases, with 12 bases spanning the gap. The CDR3 is 14 residues long. Germline CDR1 is SGHRS and CDR2 is YFSETQ. CDR3 coding DNA: TGCGCCAGCAGCCCCCGGGACCCCAACTATGGCTACACCTTC. It yields the protein CASSPRDPNYGYTF.

This chain joins TRBV19 and TRBJ1-1, with D uncertain. Germline V lookup: CDR1 LNHDA, CDR2 SQIVND (reference sequence). CDR3 length equals 14 residues. Trimming took off 7 bases at V and 0 bases at J, with 12 bases between the two ends. CDR3 in amino acids: CASNSGRLNTEAFF. The CDR3, as DNA: TGTGCCAGTAATTCCGGACGGCTGAACACTGAAGCTTTCTTT.

The chain employs TRBV7-2 and TRBJ1-3, with D possibly TRBD1 on 6 matching bases. Germline CDR1 SGHTA, CDR2 FQGNSA. The germline V and J ends were trimmed by 5 bases and 2 bases, with 13 bases remaining between them. CDR3 size: 15 residues. CDR3 residues: CASSPTGTTGNTIYF. In DNA, the CDR3 is TGTGCCAGCAGCCCCACAGGGACAACTGGAAACACCATATATTTT.

The V and J genes are TRBV12-3 or TRBV12-4 and TRBJ1-5; the match to TRBD1 covers 7 bases. The CDR3 is made up of 14 amino acids. V lost 5 bases to trimming and J lost 3 bases; unmatched junction nucleotides: 4. CDR3 DNA: TGTGCCAGCAGTCGAGGGACAGTCAATCAGCCCCAGCATTTT. Translated: CASSRGTVNQPQHF.

This clonotype showed up many times. The chain combines TRBV28 with TRBJ2-7; perhaps TRBD2 as D (5 bases). V shed 4 bases and J shed 7 bases, with 11 bases lying between them. CDR3 length: 12 amino acids. Germline V gene data show CDR1 as MDHEN and CDR2 as SYDVKM. CDR3 nucleotide sequence: TGTGCCAGCAGTTCAACTACGGGAGAGCAGTACTTC. It is translated as CASSSTTGEQYF.

This clonotype was observed many times. Written as DNA, the CDR3 is TGTGCCAGCAGCATATTCCAGGGGCGAGGAGAGACCCAGTACTTC. Translation: CASSIFQGRGETQYF. The chain recombines TRBV7-2 with TRBJ2-5, with D perhaps matching TRBD1 (6 bases). Germline V gene sequence: CDR1 SGHTA, CDR2 FQGNSA. The CDR3 spans 15 residues. Trimming shortened V by 5 bases and J by 4 bases, and 17 bases separated the two germline ends.

This clonotype was seen repeatedly, ten times or more. The CDR3 loop reads CASSLMGLAGEDIQYF. The DNA for the CDR3 is TGTGCCAGCAGCTTAATGGGACTAGCGGGGGAGGACATTCAGTACTTC. This chain joins TRBV7-3 and TRBJ2-4, with 14 bases matching TRBD2. The CDR3 is 16 amino acids. The germline V gene encodes CDR1 SGHTA and CDR2 FQGTGA. Trimming removed 1 base from V and 8 bases from J; junction bases left unmatched: 4. Based on the CDR3 plus reference TRBV7-3 and TRBJ2-4, the full variable domain is GAGVSQTPSNKVTEKGKYVELRCDPISGHTALYWYRQSLGQGPEFLIYFQGTGAADDSGLPNDRFFAVRPEGSVSTLKIQRTERGDSAVYLCASSLMGLAGEDIQYFGAGTRLSVL.

This clonotype was counted many times. This chain uses TRBV20-1 with TRBJ2-3, with TRBD2 matching 14 bases. In germline, CDR1 is DFQATT, CDR2 SNEGSKA (reference sequence). Germline trimming cut 0 bases from V and 0 bases from J; bases unmatched to any gene: 5. The CDR3 is 18 amino acids. CDR3 nucleotides: TGCAGTGCTAGAGATCCCCGGACTAGCGGGAGGAGCACAGATACGCAGTATTTT. Residues: CSARDPRTSGRSTDTQYF.

The chain carries TRBV9 and TRBJ2-7, with D possibly TRBD1 on 6 matching bases. The CDR3 has 16 residues. V lost 4 bases to trimming and J lost 5 bases, with 22 bases between them. CDR1 and CDR2 (germline): SGDLS, YYNGEE. Here the CDR3 DNA reads TGTGCCAGCAGCCCCCATGGCTGGGACACTCCTGACGAGCAGTACTTC. It encodes CASSPHGWDTPDEQYF. Full variable domain (rest looked up from reference TRBV9 and TRBJ2-7): DSGVTQTPKHLITATGQRVTLRCSPRSGDLSVYWYQQSLDQGLQFLIQYYNGEERAKGNILERFSAQQFPDLHSELNLSSLELGDSALYFCASSPHGWDTPDEQYFGPGTRLTVT.

The chain combines TRBV29-1 with TRBJ2-1; 7 bases align to TRBD2. With 4 bases clipped from V and 7 bases from J, the junction kept 10 bases outside the gene matches. The CDR3 sequence is 14 residues long. The germline V gene encodes CDR1 SQVTM and CDR2 ANQGSEA. CDR3 amino acids: CSVVLAGARNEQFF. CDR3 coding DNA: TGCAGCGTTGTCTTAGCGGGTGCGAGGAATGAGCAGTTCTTC.

This clonotype has ten or more counts. The chain employs TRBV6-2 or TRBV6-3 and TRBJ2-7; D may be TRBD2 (6 bases). Between the trimmed V and J ends, which lost 6 bases and 0 bases, there was a span of 18 bases. CDR1 MNHEY and CDR2 SVGEGT come from the germline V gene. This CDR3 comprises 16 residues. The CDR3 bases are TGTGCCAGCAGACCAGCCGGGACTTGGAGCTCCTACGAGCAGTACTTC. Its protein is CASRPAGTWSSYEQYF.

This clonotype came up many times. The chain has TRBV7-2 and TRBJ2-7; tentatively, D is TRBD1 (6 bases). CDR1 and CDR2 from the germline V gene are SGHTA and FQGNSA. The V end was cut by 3 bases, the J end by 5 bases, with 11 bases between. The CDR3 extends over 13 amino acids. This chain's CDR3 is CASSLNRVHEQYF. The CDR3 nucleotides are TGTGCCAGCAGCTTGAACAGGGTCCACGAGCAGTACTTC.

The V gene is TRBV27, the J gene TRBJ1-5; 8 bases are shared with TRBD1. Germline CDR1 is MNHEY and CDR2 is SMNVEV (reference sequence). V lost 4 bases, J lost 0 bases, and 5 bases stayed unmatched. CDR3 size: 16 residues. The CDR3 DNA reads TGTGCCAGCAGTTCCGGACAGGGATATAGCAATCAGCCCCAGCATTTT. It codes for CASSSGQGYSNQPQHF.

This clonotype was counted many times. The chain joins TRBV6-2 or TRBV6-3 to TRBJ1-3, with unresolved D. Germline V gene sequence: CDR1 MNHEY, CDR2 SVGEGT. The CDR3 spans 15 residues. V dropped 6 bases and J dropped 0 bases, with 12 bases sitting between them. CDR3 sequence (DNA): TGTGCCAGCAGGTCCGACACGAGCTCTGGAAACACCATATATTTT. It is translated as CASRSDTSSGNTIYF.